This T cell receptor (beta chain) was obtained from a study of cytomegalovirus exposure and HLA in healthy donors. Study-level findings and limits: Being productive about 87% or about 30% of the time was typical of most TCR beta V segments in an earlier analysis. Analyzed later, most CMV-associated TCR beta chains appeared HLA-restricted. The number of N-insertions in an Asian-associated ancestry cluster was reportedly below the approximately 700-donor mean in a later analysis.

This clone was recorded a few times. Its antigen remains unidentified. Healthy donors of bone marrow made up the group. This CDR3 comprises 15 residues. With 2 bases clipped from V and 2 bases from J, the junction kept 0 bases outside the gene matches. The germline V gene encodes CDR1 MNHNS and CDR2 SASEGT. The primer mix had 60 Vbeta and 13 Jbeta primers. Clones were sequenced by immunoSEQ multiplex PCR, and TCRdb holds only the in-frame ones, with some missing. The sample consists of about 180,000 clones, 77% of them appearing once. This chain links TRBV6-1 with TRBJ2-5; 12 positions match TRBD2. This TCR derives from a young man in good health and CMV-seronegative. Sequencing input: PBMCs. The CDR3: CASSELAGGQETQYF. The CDR3, as DNA: TGTGCCAGCAGTGAACTAGCGGGGGGGCAAGAGACCCAGTACTTC.